What follows is one TCR beta chain and its context. The antigen is unknown. This sample is part of a study of cytomegalovirus exposure and HLA in healthy donors. Background on the study: 81% of 350 to 400 genotyped donors fell in the Caucasian-associated ancestry cluster.

Study-wide findings and caveats: The investigators catalogued some 160 TCR beta chains as cytomegalovirus-associated. In a later analysis, V- and J-gene trimming of beta chains associated with a DCLRE1C missense variant, replicated independently. As was reported, the classifier diagnosed cytomegalovirus status with high specificity and sensitivity.

Primers included in the PCR were 60 Vbeta and 13 Jbeta primers. Clones were sequenced by immunoSEQ multiplex PCR, and TCRdb holds only the in-frame ones, with some missing. The table for this sample gives 120,000 to 150,000 clones. The CDR3 sequence is 14 residues long. Germline V gene data show CDR1 as PRHDT and CDR2 as FYEKMQ (reference sequence). With V trimmed by 3 bases and J by 3 bases, 1 base remained unmatched. The sample consisted of PBMCs. The clonotype comes from a woman aged 18-29 years in good health and CMV-seronegative. The genes are TRBV13 and TRBJ1-4; 7 bases match TRBD1. The CDR3 reads CASSFDRANEKLFF. The CDR3, as DNA: TGTGCCAGCAGCTTCGACAGGGCTAATGAAAAACTGTTTTTT.